The entry below describes one T cell receptor beta chain. This clone was seen more than once but under ten times. No cognate antigen has been identified for it. Base qualities were left out, and no much larger clone turns up one base away. The immunoSEQ Assay, a bias-controlled multiplex PCR, was used to amplify TCRbeta CDR3 regions from genomic DNA. The source study handled its data this way. Within the assay, amplification of reference gene primers was used to estimate how many nucleated cells each sample contained. Sequence reads were collapsed and filtered to measure the absolute abundance of every unique TCRbeta CDR3 rearrangement. Productive Simpson clonality was computed per sample as the square root of Simpson's diversity index over productive rearrangements. TCRdb provides this immuneACCESS table in a form limited to in-frame rearrangements. Some clones are lacking; in checked studies, under half of them reflect an unresolved V gene, and why the rest are absent is not known. Clone size and V and J calls were adopted from that table, with D and trimming inferred from the DNA. This sample holds approximately 160,000 clones; around 85% were observed only once. In total, the top ten clones hold approximately 1.3% of the sample.

The record originates from a study of blood T cell repertoires in COVID-19 (dated by TCRdb to the early 2020s). For context, the study as a whole: The collaborator samples originated in the United States, Italy and Spain and spanned the acute and convalescent phases of COVID-19. The material from the prospective study consisted of cDNA or gDNA derived from T cells, B-cell-depleted T cells, or PBMCs. Deeply sampled blood TCRbeta repertoires from subjects exposed to, actively infected with, or recovered from COVID-19 were included in the dataset. The repertoires were released in a freely available public database intended as a resource for research on the immune response to SARS-CoV-2. The samples were drawn from the first 160 participants of the ongoing ImmuneRACE study and from about 1,200 subjects provided by 6 global collaborators. The sample metadata nearly always contained a de-identified subject ID, COVID-19 status, age in years and sex. Where available, HLA class I and class II types were obtained from metadata supplied by the sample provider rather than from assay-based typing. The paper's findings and limits, for the study overall: Clinical and demographic metadata were provided uncurated, with the amount varying by source and participant.

The CDR3 numbers 14 residues from cysteine through phenylalanine. Of all the DNA, just the CDR3 is kept, 42 bases in frame from base 1. CDR1 and CDR2 are drawn from the germline V gene (reference sequence): LNHDA, SQIVND. V is clipped by 11 bases and J by 5 bases, and the sequence between their germline boundaries is 19 bases long. A second Seattle source provided samples from volunteer blood donors who had recovered from COVID-19. Whole blood was collected in K2EDTA tubes by collaborating institutions according to the institutions' own protocols. For TCRbeta analysis, collaborators shipped samples in one of three forms: frozen whole blood, isolated PBMCs, or DNA extracted from either of those sample types.

The clonotype comes from a man aged 55 to 70 who had recovered from COVID-19. The source material was peripheral blood. The chain is assembled from TRBV19 and TRBJ1-5; no confident D gene assignment can be made. The CDR3 in this case is CASSTDPRDQPQHF. The sequenced DNA is TGTGCCTCGTCGACTGACCCTCGGGATCAGCCCCAGCATTTT.